This record looks at one TCR beta chain sequence and its context. This clonotype was observed at least ten times. No base quality values were provided; no much bigger clone lies one nucleotide off. The sample's treatment or condition label, decoded: live attenuated yellow fever vaccine strain. A standard Ficoll-Paque protocol was used to isolate PBMCs from peripheral blood. The RNeasy Micro Kit was used to extract RNA from sorted memory subsets. This entry is derived from a study of T cells after yellow fever vaccination (dated by TCRdb to the late 2010s). Broadly, across the study: Using CD3, CD45RA, CCR7 and CD95 staining, memory subsets (EM, EMRA, CM and Tscm) were sorted on a BD FACS Aria III. The SMART-Seq v4 Ultra Low Input RNA kit was used to prepare libraries from fractions with low cell numbers. To follow T-cell clones before and after primary and booster YFV17D yellow fever vaccination, bulk TCR alpha and beta repertoires were sequenced over time. Two healthy male donors, one aged 18 to 30 and one aged 30 to 40 years, were included in the cohort. Blood samples were taken at several timepoints before and after primary and secondary immunization, and bulk PBMC replicates and cell subsets were isolated. Memory subsets were sorted on days 0, 15 and 45 and at 18 months following primary vaccination, and on days 0, 15 and 45 following the 30-year booster.

TCR cDNA was made using 5'RACE template switching, a step that added a universal primer site and unique molecular identifiers. Priming of cDNA synthesis was performed from both the TCR alpha and TCR beta constant segments. Libraries were amplified in two PCR steps, with sample barcodes and sequencing adapters added in the second step. Sequencing of the libraries was done on either Illumina HiSeq 2500 (2x100 bp) or NovaSeq (2x150 bp). As for the authors' bioinformatics: Reads were demultiplexed and collapsed into UMI consensus sequences with MIGEC, and V(D)J alignment was performed with MiXCR. Vaccine-responding clonotypes were identified with edgeR using replicate PBMC samples, with FDR below 0.01 and a log2 fold change above 5 up to day 15 being required. Each bulk clonotype was labeled CD4 or CD8 based on which sequenced repertoire, CD4 or CD8, contained the clonotype at higher abundance. Clonotype frequencies in memory subsets were weighted by FACS-sorted cell numbers to estimate each clone's distribution across memory phenotypes. Using fastp at Q25 and MiXCR, TCRdb reprocessed the public reads and kept productive beta chains. Merged by CDR3 protein, the rows form single entries marked with the most common genes and DNA. TCRdb's processing, not the authors', yielded these V and J calls. The sample table records 29,000 or so distinct CDR3 sequences; 5.5% to 8% of these occur just once. Roughly 25% of the sample is in the top ten clones.

CDR1 SGHRS and CDR2 YFSETQ are derived from the germline V gene. V has 4 bases trimmed and J has 10 bases trimmed; junction bases matching no gene number 8. The CDR3 starts with the cysteine, ends with the phenylalanine, and has 13 residues. Of the read, only the CDR3 DNA is kept; its 39 bases are in frame from base 1. Summary of the overall study and its limitations: A small fraction of clonotypes showed up in both the CD4 and CD8 compartments, probably as a result of convergent recombination. Compared with the primary T-cell response, the secondary T-cell response was weaker but faster, peaking on day 5 rather than day 15. In the sorted memory subsets on day 0, nearly all vaccine-responding clonotypes were below the level of detection. Most clones expanded after primary vaccination (approximately 97% of CD4 and 70% to 90% of CD8) were re-detected after the booster, suggesting that broad memory maintenance occurred. Because the study included only two donors, the extent to which the findings can be generalized is limited. FACS-sorted repertoires could contain abundant contaminating clonotypes from the bulk population, so computational filtering was required.

The rearranged chain carries TRBV5-1 and TRBJ1-1; TRBD1 agrees with 9 junctional bases. The sample was PBMCs, either bulk or a sorted T-cell subset (CD4+, CD8+, memory, or dextramer-sorted; not recorded which), taken on the day of the yellow fever booster vaccination. The receptor was derived from a man aged 30-40 years who received the YFV17D yellow fever vaccine. The DNA sequence is given as TGCGCCAGCAGCAAGGGACAGGGAGATCGAGCTTTCTTT. This sequence encodes CASSKGQGDRAFF.